This TCR beta chain is drawn from a study of blood T cell repertoires in COVID-19. Germline values: CDR1 LGHDT, CDR2 YNNKEL (reference sequence). The CDR3 is made up of 18 amino acids. J was trimmed by 0 bases and V by 0 bases; bases with no gene match: 9. TCRdb keeps only in-frame clones here, not all; method: immunoSEQ multiplex PCR. This repertoire shows over 150,000 clones, about 73% found once; its top ten account for around 1.7%. Sequenced input: peripheral blood. The rearrangement joins TRBV3-1 (or the pseudogene TRBV3-2) to TRBJ1-2; TRBD1 aligns across 8 bases. The receptor comes from an elderly man with acute or convalescent COVID-19. The CDR3 DNA reads as TGTGCCAGCAGCCAAGAAATGGGACAGGCGGGGGCTAACTATGGCTACACCTTC. It codes for CASSQEMGQAGANYGYTF.